One and the same sample provided the 14 T cell receptor beta chains below, sequenced in a study of a mutant IDH1 vaccine in newly diagnosed glioma. The time point here: week 5, during vaccination. Every single dose of the vaccine, 300 ug of mutant IDH1 20-mer peptide, came with topical imiquimod. Generated by immunoSEQ multiplex PCR, the TCRdb table keeps only in-frame clones and is missing some. This table holds about 75,000 clones, roughly 90% found once. Their antigens remain unidentified. Sequenced material: PBMCs, taken from a glioma patient whose treatment included an IDH1 peptide vaccine. All receptors come from a woman between 50 and 59 years old with glioma.

The CDR3 bases are TGTGCCAGCAGCAACCGGGACAGCACAGATACGCAGTATTTT. This gives the protein CASSNRDSTDTQYF. The chain combines TRBV7-9 with TRBJ2-3; D is possibly TRBD1 or TRBD2 (5 bases each). The germline V gene encodes CDR1 SEHNR and CDR2 FQNEAQ (reference sequence). Trimming removed 5 bases at V and 0 bases at J, with 9 bases between. CDR3 size: 14 residues.

This clone occurred once. V and J are TRBV19 and TRBJ1-2; D not resolved. Germline-derived CDR1 and CDR2 are LNHDA and SQIVND (reference sequence). There are 12 residues in the CDR3. The V gene lost 3 bases and the J gene lost 8 bases, with 10 bases spanning the gap. In DNA, the CDR3 is TGTGCCAGTAGTATTACTGGGAACGGCTACACCTTC. It yields the protein CASSITGNGYTF.

The J gene is TRBJ1-2, the V gene TRBV29-1; 11 bases align to TRBD1. Germline V lookup: CDR1 SQVTM, CDR2 ANQGSEA. The J segment lost 3 bases and the V segment lost 5 bases, leaving 5 bases of the junction unmatched. The CDR3 extends over 14 amino acids. The CDR3 spells CSVRGQGAYYGYTF. In DNA, the CDR3 is TGCAGCGTTAGAGGACAGGGGGCGTACTATGGCTACACCTTC.

The V call is TRBV5-5, the J call TRBJ1-1; D is uncertain. The CDR3 is 14 residues long. CDR1 SGHKS and CDR2 YYEKEE come from the germline V gene (reference sequence). The ends were cut back, 1 base at V and 4 bases at J, with 11 bases in the middle. The CDR3 loop reads CASSLIGPPTEAFF. The CDR3 coding sequence is TGTGCCAGCAGCTTGATCGGGCCCCCCACTGAAGCTTTCTTT.

V and J are TRBV6-6 and TRBJ2-7, with D possibly TRBD1 on 6 matching bases. V shed 4 bases and J shed 3 bases, with 10 bases lying between them. Per germline, CDR1 MNHNY and CDR2 SVGAGI (reference sequence). This CDR3 has 13 residues. CDR3 sequence: CASSWRGGYEQYF. Written as DNA, the CDR3 is TGTGCCAGCAGTTGGCGAGGGGGCTACGAGCAGTACTTC.

V is TRBV18 and J is TRBJ2-5, with 9 bases lining up with TRBD2. The end of the DNA is better explained by TRBJ2-7, so the J call may be wrong. Germline V CDR1 and CDR2: KGHSH, LQKENI. This CDR3 has 15 residues. In DNA, the CDR3 is TGTGCCAGCTCACCCGCGGGAGGGCTCTCCTACGAGCAGTACTTC. Protein sequence: CASSPAGGLSYEQYF.

The chain joins TRBV28 to TRBJ1-1; no firm D call. Germline CDR1 MDHEN, CDR2 SYDVKM. The CDR3 extends over 12 amino acids. The germline V and J ends were trimmed by 3 bases and 1 base, with 3 bases remaining between them. The CDR3 DNA is TGTGCCAGCAGTTTGTGGAACACTGAAGCTTTCTTT. Its protein is CASSLWNTEAFF.

This chain connects TRBV4-1 to TRBJ2-7; perhaps D is TRBD1 or TRBD2 (5 bases each). CDR1 and CDR2 from the germline V gene are MGHRA and YSYEKL. Trimming took 4 bases from V and 0 from J, leaving 10 bases between them. CDR3 size: 14 residues. CDR3 loop: CASSPGRSSYEQYF. The CDR3 DNA sequence: TGCGCCAGCAGCCCGGGACGGAGCTCCTACGAGCAGTACTTC.

This clone was detected only once. The chain recombines TRBV6-1 with TRBJ2-5, with D possibly TRBD1 on 6 matching bases. V lost 1 base, J lost 3 bases, and 6 bases lay in between. This CDR3 spans 13 amino acids. The germline CDR1 and CDR2 sequences are MNHNS and SASEGT. DNA for the CDR3: TGTGCCAGCAGTGAAGACAGGGAAGAGACCCAGTACTTC. Translating it yields CASSEDREETQYF.

The chain couples TRBV5-6 to TRBJ1-1; 7 positions agree with TRBD1. V lost 5 bases, J lost 0 bases, and 13 bases stayed unmatched. CDR3 length equals 17 residues. The V gene's germline CDR1 is SGHDT and CDR2 YYEEEE. The CDR3 DNA reads as TGTGCCAGCAGTCGGTCCCAGGGGGGGCTTATGAACACTGAAGCTTTCTTT. The encoded protein is CASSRSQGGLMNTEAFF. Filled out from reference TRBV5-6 and TRBJ1-1, the complete variable domain reads DAGVTQSPTHLIKTRGQQVTLRCSPKSGHDTVSWYQQALGQGPQFIFQYYEEEERQRGNFPDRFSGHQFPNYSSELNVNALLLGDSALYLCASSRSQGGLMNTEAFFGQGTRLTVV.

This clone was picked up a small number of times. The rearrangement links TRBV7-9 to TRBJ1-5; unclear D gene. Germline assignment: CDR1 SEHNR and CDR2 FQNEAQ (reference sequence). Trimming left V 4 bases short and J 8 bases short, with 9 bases between. CDR3 length: 12 amino acids. The CDR3 sequence is CASSSGREPQHF. The CDR3 DNA reads TGTGCCAGCAGCTCGGGGAGGGAGCCCCAGCATTTT. The full variable domain, rest sourced from reference TRBV7-9 and TRBJ1-5, is DTGVSQNPRHKITKRGQNVTFRCDPISEHNRLYWYRQTLGQGPEFLTYFQNEAQLEKSRLLSDRFSAERPKGSFSTLEIQRTEQGDSAMYLCASSSGREPQHFGDGTRLSIL.

The chain carries TRBV6-5 and TRBJ2-2; 8 nucleotides agree with TRBD2. Per the germline V gene, CDR1 is MNHEY and CDR2 is SVGAGI. With V trimmed by 0 bases and J by 7 bases, 7 bases remained unmatched. This CDR3 has 16 residues. Written as DNA, the CDR3 is TGTGCCAGCAGTTACTCTGGCGGGAGGCGGGGCGGGGAGCTGTTTTTT. This sequence encodes CASSYSGGRRGGELFF.

The CDR3 nucleotides are TGTGCCAGCCCGCGACGCCGAACTAGCGGTGAAAGCTCCTACGAGCAGTACTTC. Residues: CASPRRRTSGESSYEQYF. V is TRBV7-5 and J is TRBJ2-7; TRBD2 is the table's D call and was not checked against the DNA. TRBV7-5 is a pseudogene segment. CDR3 length equals 18 residues.

The genes are TRBV6-6 and TRBJ2-7; D might be TRBD2 (7 bases). The CDR3 is 14 residues long. The V end was cut by 2 bases, the J end by 3 bases, with 11 bases between. Germline V lookup: CDR1 MNHNY, CDR2 SVGAGI (reference sequence). The CDR3 nucleotides read TGTGCCAGCAGTTACAGAGGGGGGGACTACGAGCAGTACTTC. Translation: CASSYRGGDYEQYF.